This entry lists 11 T cell receptor beta chains sequenced from one sample in a study of beta chain features in type 1 diabetes. Of the isolated RNA, all was reverse transcribed, and so the sequenced material was expressed TCRB transcripts. This table comes from immunoSEQ multiplex PCR, and its TCRdb copy is limited to in-frame clones, with some not included. The sample includes about 340,000 clones, around 7.6% of them seen just once. The sample comprised central memory CD4+ T cells from blood. These receptors all come from a woman aged 18-35 years in good health.

V gene TRBV28 combines with J gene TRBJ2-3; the match to TRBD2 covers 8 bases. Looked up from germline, CDR1 is MDHEN and CDR2 is SYDVKM. The CDR3 extends over 15 amino acids. V was pared by 7 bases and J by 3 bases, with 9 bases of the junction left unmatched. The CDR3 DNA follows: TGTGCCAGCATCGGTAGCGGGACTGGGACAGATACGCAGTATTTT. Its protein product is CASIGSGTGTDTQYF.

Many counts were recorded for this clone. V and J are TRBV27 and TRBJ2-3; 7 positions agree with TRBD1. The CDR3 sequence is 16 residues long. CDR1 is MNHEY and CDR2 is SMNVEV in the germline V gene (reference sequence). V shed 4 bases, J shed 4 bases, and the junction held 11 bases outside the gene matches. CDR3 protein: CASSSIRTGLADTQYF. Here the CDR3 DNA reads TGTGCCAGCAGTTCCATCCGGACAGGCCTGGCAGATACGCAGTATTTT.

This chain links TRBV5-6 with TRBJ1-2, with D perhaps matching TRBD1 (5 bases). Looked up from germline, CDR1 is SGHDT and CDR2 is YYEEEE. There are 14 residues in the CDR3. V was clipped by 4 bases and J by 4 bases, with 14 bases between them. CDR3 bases: TGTGCCAGCAGCCGTTTTGGGACGGCCTATGGCTACACCTTC. As protein: CASSRFGTAYGYTF.

Points on this clone: Just one base apart from a much larger clone, this may be a read error. This chain uses TRBV21-1 with TRBJ2-7; the DNA was not used to check the table's D call, TRBD1. TRBV21-1 is listed as a pseudogene. The CDR3 runs 19 residues. The CDR3 region has the DNA TGTGCCAGCAGCATACTCGGATACACAGGCTCGCGTGGCTCCTACGAGCAGTACTTC. Protein: CASSILGYTGSRGSYEQYF.

This clone was counted between two and nine times. The chain recombines TRBV7-6 with TRBJ2-6; the D is unclear. Germline V gene lookup returns CDR1 SGHVS and CDR2 FNYEAQ. Between the trimmed V and J ends, which lost 1 base and 3 bases, there was a span of 4 bases. This CDR3 has 14 residues. This CDR3 is CASSLVGGANVLTF. In DNA, the CDR3 is TGTGCCAGCAGCTTAGTGGGTGGGGCCAACGTCCTGACTTTC.

This clone has more than one count but fewer than ten. The V gene is TRBV5-6, the J gene TRBJ2-1, with D maybe TRBD2 (6 bases). V dropped 0 bases and J dropped 0 bases, with 19 bases sitting between them. From germline, CDR1 is SGHDT and CDR2 YYEEEE. The CDR3 spans 19 residues. The CDR3 DNA is TGTGCCAGCAGCTTGGAGATTAATGCAGGGCGGGGCTCCTACAATGAGCAGTTCTTC. It yields the protein CASSLEINAGRGSYNEQFF.

Many counts were recorded for this clone. The V and J genes are TRBV6-6 and TRBJ1-1; TRBD1 agrees at 8 bases. The V gene end was trimmed by 4 bases and the J gene end by 7 bases; junction bases not matched to a gene: 8. Germline V gene data show CDR1 as MNHNY and CDR2 as SVGAGI (reference sequence). The CDR3 has 14 residues. The CDR3 reads CASSSQGARGEAFF. CDR3 coding DNA: TGTGCCAGCAGTTCTCAGGGGGCGAGGGGTGAAGCTTTCTTT.

This clone occurred a few times. This chain connects TRBV27 to TRBJ1-2; the D is unclear. The CDR3 runs to 15 residues. CDR1 MNHEY and CDR2 SMNVEV come from the germline V gene (reference sequence). V was cut by 2 bases and J by 8 bases, with 18 bases left in between. This CDR3 reads CASSLADRRVRGYTF. CDR3 DNA sequence: TGTGCCAGCAGTTTAGCGGATCGGAGAGTACGCGGCTACACCTTC.

This clone appeared a few times. The V gene is TRBV6-5, the J gene TRBJ2-6; maybe TRBD1 (6 bases). The CDR3 is 15 amino acids. The germline V gene encodes CDR1 MNHEY and CDR2 SVGAGI. Trimming took off 5 bases at V and 4 bases at J, with 12 bases between the two ends. As DNA, the CDR3 is TGTGCCAGCAGTCACCAGGGGTGCGGGGCCAACGTCCTGACTTTC. Protein product: CASSHQGCGANVLTF.

The rearrangement uses TRBV7-8 and TRBJ1-5; weak D call: TRBD1 (5 bases). The germline V gene encodes CDR1 SGHVS and CDR2 FQNEAQ. This CDR3 contains 14 residues. Trimming cost V 5 bases and J 6 bases, with 14 bases left between them. The CDR3 DNA reads TGTGCCAGCAGCGCTGGGTCAAGGGGTCAGCCCCAGCATTTT. Its protein product is CASSAGSRGQPQHF.

This chain links TRBV6-6 with TRBJ1-1; possible D gene TRBD1, 5 bases. Trimming took 0 bases from V and 0 from J, leaving 8 bases between them. CDR1 is MNHNY and CDR2 is SVGAGI in the germline V gene (reference sequence). This CDR3 has 15 amino acids. Here the CDR3 reads CASSYSGGVNTEAFF. CDR3 nucleotides: TGTGCCAGCAGTTACTCCGGGGGAGTGAACACTGAAGCTTTCTTT.